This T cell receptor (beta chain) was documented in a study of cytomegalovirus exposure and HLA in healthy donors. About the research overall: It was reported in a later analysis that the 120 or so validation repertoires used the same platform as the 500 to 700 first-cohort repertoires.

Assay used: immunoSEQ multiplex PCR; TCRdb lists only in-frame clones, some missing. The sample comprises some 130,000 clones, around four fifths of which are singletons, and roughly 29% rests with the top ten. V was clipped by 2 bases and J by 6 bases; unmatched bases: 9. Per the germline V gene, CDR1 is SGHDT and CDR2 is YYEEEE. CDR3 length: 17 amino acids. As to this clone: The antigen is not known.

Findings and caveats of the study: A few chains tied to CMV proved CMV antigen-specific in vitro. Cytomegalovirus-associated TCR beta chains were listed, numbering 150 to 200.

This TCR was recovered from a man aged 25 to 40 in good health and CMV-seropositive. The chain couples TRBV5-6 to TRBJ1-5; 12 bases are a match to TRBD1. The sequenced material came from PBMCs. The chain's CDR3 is CASSFGTGGARSQPQHF. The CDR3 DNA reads TGTGCCAGCAGCTTCGGGACAGGGGGCGCGAGGAGTCAGCCCCAGCATTTT.